These T cell receptor beta chains were read from a single sample in a study of T cell responses to AZD1222 COVID-19 vaccine. Sequencing used immunoSEQ multiplex PCR; TCRdb keeps in-frame clones, though not all of them. Of 100,000 to 150,000 clones in the sample, roughly 89% are singletons; the top ten hold just under 6.5%. Sequenced material: peripheral blood, taken on day 0 of AZD1222 vaccination. These receptors were collected from an adult in good health. Each CDR3 is given with its conserved first and last residue. Fields, in order: J gene, D gene, clone size, V gene, CDR3 protein, CDR3 DNA. D genes are given only for firm matches. Size is omitted from some rows. Given values are once, few, many or a class for expanded clones.

TRBJ2-5 - - TRBV29-1 CSVEGSGVTQYF TGCAGCGTTGAAGGATCGGGTGTGACCCAGTACTTC
TRBJ1-5 - - TRBV7-2 CASSLKSLIVRKPQHF TGTGCCAGCAGCCTAAAGAGTCTGATAGTCAGAAAGCCCCAGCATTTT
TRBJ1-2 TRBD1 - TRBV3-1/TRBV3-2 CASSPQGAAGYTF TGTGCCAGCAGCCCACAGGGGGCGGCTGGCTACACCTTC
TRBJ1-1 - - TRBV18 CASSQDERNTEAFF TGTGCCAGCTCCCAAGATGAAAGAAACACTGAAGCTTTCTTT
TRBJ1-2 TRBD1 - TRBV18 CASSPLGTGGDRVSGYTF TGTGCCAGCTCACCTCTAGGGACAGGGGGCGATCGGGTTTCTGGCTACACCTTC
TRBJ2-7 - - TRBV27 CASSPALELTYEQYF TGTGCCAGCAGTCCGGCATTAGAACTTACCTACGAGCAGTACTTC
TRBJ2-3 - - TRBV7-5 CARSFLGGTDTQYF TGTGCCAGAAGCTTTCTCGGGGGGACAGATACGCAGTATTTT
TRBJ1-5 - - TRBV19 CASSIGWGGQPQHF TGTGCCAGTAGTATAGGTTGGGGGGGTCAGCCCCAGCATTTT
TRBJ1-5 - - TRBV2 CASSFLNQPQHF TGTGCCAGCAGTTTCCTCAATCAGCCCCAGCATTTT
TRBJ2-7 - - TRBV6-4 CASSDDEQYF TGTGCCAGCAGTGACGACGAGCAGTACTTC
TRBJ1-5 - - TRBV6-1 CASSEATWSAWPQHF TGTGCCAGCAGTGAAGCTACTTGGTCGGCCTGGCCCCAGCATTTT
TRBJ1-6 - - TRBV5-1 CASGFVRNSPLHF TGCGCCAGCGGTTTCGTCAGAAACTCACCCCTCCACTTT
TRBJ1-4 TRBD1 - TRBV7-6 CASSPLTGPNEKLFF TGTGCCAGCAGCCCTTTGACAGGGCCTAATGAAAAACTGTTTTTT
TRBJ1-3 - - TRBV10-2 CASSESGGNTIYF TGCGCCAGCAGTGAGTCGGGTGGAAACACCATATATTTT
TRBJ1-1 - - TRBV6-1 CATWGAQTEAFF TGTGCCACCTGGGGGGCGCAGACTGAAGCTTTCTTT
TRBJ1-5 - - TRBV2 CASSEVGRGNQPQHF TGTGCCAGCAGTGAAGTTGGCAGGGGTAATCAGCCCCAGCATTTT
TRBJ1-1 - once TRBV29-1 CSVEFTQGTEAFF TGCAGCGTTGAATTCACCCAGGGCACTGAAGCTTTCTTT
TRBJ1-4 TRBD1 once TRBV19 CASSIIGQGGEKLFF TGTGCCAGTAGTATCATCGGCCAGGGGGGCGAAAAACTGTTTTTT
TRBJ2-1 TRBD1 - TRBV5-6 CASRGQGTPNEQFF TGTGCCAGCAGGGGACAGGGGACTCCCAATGAGCAGTTCTTC
TRBJ2-6 - once TRBV10-3 CAIHPGGTSGANVLTF TGTGCCATCCACCCCGGAGGAACCTCTGGGGCCAACGTCCTGACTTTC
TRBJ1-6 - - TRBV5-1 CASSLVRDSPLHF TGCGCCAGCAGCTTGGTCAGGGATTCACCCCTCCACTTT
TRBJ2-1 - - TRBV9 CASSAGGTGFNEQFF TGTGCCAGCAGCGCAGGCGGTACGGGGTTCAATGAGCAGTTCTTC
TRBJ1-3 TRBD1 - TRBV7-9 CATGGSSGNTIYF TGTGCTACAGGGGGCTCATCTGGAAACACCATATATTTT
TRBJ1-2 - - TRBV7-8 CASSPGGPGLRYTF TGTGCCAGCTCCCCCGGTGGGCCCGGGTTACGCTACACCTTC
TRBJ2-3 - few TRBV15 CATSRSGSGTDTQYF TGTGCCACCAGCAGAAGCGGTTCCGGCACAGATACGCAGTATTTT
TRBJ1-1 TRBD1 - TRBV7-8 CASSPDGTAEAFF TGTGCCAGCAGCCCAGACGGGACAGCTGAAGCTTTCTTT
TRBJ1-2 TRBD1 - TRBV7-2 CASSLAPDRVNYGYTF TGTGCCAGCAGCTTAGCCCCGGACAGGGTTAACTATGGCTACACCTTC
TRBJ1-1 - - TRBV4-1 CASSQQLRGTEAFF TGCGCCAGCAGTCAACAGCTTCGTGGGACTGAAGCTTTCTTT
TRBJ1-1 - - TRBV19 CASRWGVGGTEAFF TGTGCCAGTCGGTGGGGGGTAGGTGGCACTGAAGCTTTCTTT
TRBJ1-4 - - TRBV19 CASAGGSSIEKLFF TGTGCCAGTGCCGGGGGTAGTAGTATTGAAAAACTGTTTTTT
TRBJ1-2 - once TRBV6-2/TRBV6-3 CASSQPGLGAYGYTF TGTGCCAGCAGTCAGCCGGGACTGGGGGCCTATGGCTACACCTTC
TRBJ2-7 - - TRBV19 CASKGLDAEQYF TGTGCCAGTAAAGGGTTGGATGCCGAGCAGTACTTC
TRBJ1-1 - - TRBV2 CASSYFTEAFF TGTGCCAGCAGTTATTTCACTGAAGCTTTCTTT
TRBJ2-7 TRBD2 - TRBV6-5 CASTPPGLAREQYF TGTGCCAGCACTCCCCCGGGACTAGCGAGGGAGCAGTACTTC
TRBJ2-1 TRBD2 - TRBV15 CATSLTSGTAYNEQFF TGTGCCACCAGCCTGACTAGCGGGACCGCCTACAATGAGCAGTTCTTC
TRBJ2-3 TRBD2 - TRBV6-4 CASSAERGRDTQYF TGTGCCAGCAGTGCGGAGCGGGGCAGGGATACGCAGTATTTT
TRBJ1-1 - few TRBV5-1 CASSLAVGVNTEAFF TGCGCCAGCAGCTTGGCCGTGGGAGTGAACACTGAAGCTTTCTTT
TRBJ1-1 - - TRBV2 CASSEVREGGEAFF TGTGCCAGCAGTGAAGTCCGAGAGGGTGGTGAAGCTTTCTTT